A single sample gave rise to the 21 T cell receptor beta chains below, sequenced in a study of T cell responses to AZD1222 COVID-19 vaccine. The assay was immunoSEQ multiplex PCR, and TCRdb's table has in-frame clones only and misses some. Counted here are approximately 270,000 clones, approximately 94% occurring once; the ten biggest clones make up roughly 0.5%. The specimen was peripheral blood, collected 28 days after the second AZD1222 dose. All receptors derive from an adult who received the AZD1222 COVID-19 vaccine.

The chain recombines TRBV28 with TRBJ1-2; D not resolved. Germline-derived CDR1 and CDR2 are MDHEN and SYDVKM. CDR3 length: 13 residues. Trimming removed 5 bases at V and 4 bases at J, with 11 bases between. The CDR3, as DNA: TGTGCCAGCAGTCCTCAGTCCATCTATGGCTACACCTTC. Translation: CASSPQSIYGYTF.

V is TRBV28 and J is TRBJ1-4; 10 bases are a match to TRBD1. Losses at the gene ends were 6 bases for V and 11 bases for J; bases not matched to a gene: 6. Germline V lookup: CDR1 MDHEN, CDR2 SYDVKM. The CDR3 runs 13 residues. The CDR3 DNA follows: TGTGCCAGCAGAGACAGGGGGCTCGGGAAACTGTTTTTT. It yields the protein CASRDRGLGKLFF.

The rearrangement uses TRBV18 and TRBJ2-2, with D unresolved. Germline CDR1 is KGHSH and CDR2 is LQKENI. The CDR3 contains 16 residues. V dropped 0 bases and J dropped 0 bases, with 8 bases sitting between them. This CDR3 reads CASSPPKGTNTGELFF. CDR3 nucleotide sequence: TGTGCCAGCTCACCACCGAAGGGTACGAACACCGGGGAGCTGTTTTTT.

The chain carries TRBV18 and TRBJ1-3; D is uncertain. V lost 1 base, J lost 8 bases, and 9 bases lay in between. Germline V CDR1 and CDR2: KGHSH, LQKENI. The CDR3 is made up of 13 amino acids. CDR3: CASSPRGGDTIYF. In DNA, the CDR3 is TGTGCCAGCTCACCACGGGGAGGAGACACCATATATTTT.

The gene calls are TRBV6-2 or TRBV6-3 and TRBJ2-7; TRBD2 matches at 9 bases. The CDR3 runs to 16 residues. Per the germline V gene, CDR1 is MNHEY and CDR2 is SVGEGT. V lost 2 bases to trimming and J lost 1 base; unmatched junction nucleotides: 6. Here the CDR3 reads CASSYEPAGGSYEQYF. The CDR3 bases are TGTGCCAGCAGTTACGAGCCAGCGGGAGGATCCTACGAGCAGTACTTC.

The V call is TRBV5-1, the J call TRBJ1-4, with a tentative D call TRBD1 (5 bases). The germline V gene encodes CDR1 SGHRS and CDR2 YFSETQ. CDR3 size: 13 residues. The V end was cut by 7 bases, the J end by 4 bases, with 11 bases between. As DNA, the CDR3 is TGCGCCAGCCGCCGAGACAGTAATGAAAAACTGTTTTTT. This encodes CASRRDSNEKLFF.

This clone was observed once. V and J are TRBV28 and TRBJ1-1, with 9 nucleotides matching TRBD1. V shed 3 bases, J shed 5 bases, and the junction held 10 bases outside the gene matches. This CDR3 is 16 amino acids long. The germline CDR1 and CDR2 sequences are MDHEN and SYDVKM. CDR3 nucleotides: TGTGCCAGCAGTTTGTTACCGGGACAGGGAGATACTGAAGCTTTCTTT. It specifies CASSLLPGQGDTEAFF.

This clone was counted a few times. V and J are TRBV2 and TRBJ1-5, with TRBD1 identical over 11 bases. J gave up 5 bases and V 8 bases, and 5 bases lay outside the gene matches. This CDR3 is built from 14 residues. Germline-derived CDR1 and CDR2 are SNHLY and FYNNEI. CDR3 loop: CASAGTGGYQPQHF. CDR3 DNA: TGTGCCAGCGCTGGGACAGGGGGTTATCAGCCCCAGCATTTT.

This clone came up once. The chain recombines TRBV6-4 with TRBJ2-7; 9 nucleotides agree with TRBD2. Germline CDR1 MRHNA, CDR2 SNTAGT. This CDR3 is built from 14 residues. J was trimmed by 2 bases and V by 4 bases; bases with no gene match: 3. Written as DNA, the CDR3 is TGTGCCAGCAGTGTGATAGCGGGAGCCTACGAGCAGTACTTC. Protein: CASSVIAGAYEQYF.

To note about this clone: At one of its ends the junction is not consistent with the germline gene, which may arise from a read error. This chain's CDR3 is CASSLSSLPNRAF. The CDR3 DNA reads as TGTGCCAGCAGCTTATCGAGCCTACCAAACAGGGCCTTC. The chain employs TRBV7-2 and TRBJ2-7; the D gene is possibly TRBD1 (6 bases). In germline, CDR1 is SGHTA, CDR2 FQGNSA. The CDR3 covers 13 residues.

V gene TRBV4-2 combines with J gene TRBJ1-2, with unresolved D. The CDR3 spans 14 residues. The ends were cut back, 7 bases at V and 0 bases at J, with 12 bases in the middle. Germline CDR1 LGHNA, CDR2 YNFKEQ. CDR3 in amino acids: CASTPDGSNYGYTF. DNA for the CDR3: TGTGCCAGCACCCCTGACGGATCTAACTATGGCTACACCTTC.

This clone showed up just once. The rearrangement joins TRBV6-5 to TRBJ1-4, with D perhaps matching TRBD1 (6 bases). The CDR3 runs 15 residues. Trimming shortened V by 5 bases and J by 6 bases, and 16 bases separated the two germline ends. Germline CDR1 reads MNHEY; CDR2 reads SVGAGI. The CDR3 loop reads CASSPIGRGDEKLFF. CDR3 nucleotides: TGTGCCAGCAGTCCCATCGGCAGGGGCGATGAAAAACTGTTTTTT.

This clone was counted only a few times. The rearrangement joins TRBV28 to TRBJ2-7; D is ambiguous. There are 14 residues in the CDR3. Germline assignment: CDR1 MDHEN and CDR2 SYDVKM. Trimming pared 4 bases from V and 0 bases from J, leaving 10 bases between. CDR3 DNA sequence: TGTGCCAGCAGTTCCCTCACCCTCTCCTACGAGCAGTACTTC. Translation: CASSSLTLSYEQYF.

CDR3 in amino acids: CASSPQAIAKNIQYF. The CDR3 nucleotides are TGTGCCAGCTCACCACAGGCTATAGCCAAAAACATTCAGTACTTC. The chain joins TRBV18 to TRBJ2-4; D gene unclear. This CDR3 comprises 15 residues. Trimming took 1 base from V and 0 from J, leaving 7 bases between them. The germline V gene has CDR1 KGHSH and CDR2 LQKENI.

The chain uses TRBV25-1 and TRBJ2-7; D is ambiguous. Germline lookup yields CDR1 MGHDK and CDR2 SYGVNS. V was pared by 3 bases and J by 3 bases, with 3 bases between. This CDR3 has 11 residues. The CDR3 is CASSDLYEQYF. The CDR3 coding sequence is TGTGCCAGCAGTGACCTCTACGAGCAGTACTTC.

The chain is built from TRBV4-2 and TRBJ1-6, with TRBD1 identical over 7 bases. The ends lost 4 bases at V and 8 bases at J; junction bases unmatched: 8. Germline V gene lookup returns CDR1 LGHNA and CDR2 YNFKEQ. The CDR3 runs 15 residues. CDR3 nucleotides: TGTGCCAGCAGCCGTGCAGGGGGGCAGGATTCACCCCTCCACTTT. Amino acids: CASSRAGGQDSPLHF.

The chain employs TRBV27 and TRBJ2-2; tentative D call: TRBD1 (5 bases). V gave up 2 bases and J gave up 1 base, with 8 bases separating them. CDR1 is MNHEY and CDR2 is SMNVEV in the germline V gene (reference sequence). The CDR3 length is 15 residues. The CDR3 sequence: CASSLGQGNTGELFF. The CDR3 nucleotides read TGTGCCAGCAGTTTAGGCCAGGGGAACACCGGGGAGCTGTTTTTT.

The gene calls are TRBV18 and TRBJ2-3; a possible D gene is TRBD2 (6 bases). CDR1 is KGHSH and CDR2 is LQKENI in the germline V gene. V was trimmed by 8 bases and J by 2 bases, leaving 11 bases between them. The CDR3 has 13 residues. This chain's CDR3 is CASEAGLTDTQYF. DNA of the CDR3: TGTGCCAGCGAAGCGGGCCTCACAGATACGCAGTATTTT.

On this clone itself: Other DNA variants within this sample encode the same CDR3. The chain combines TRBV20-1 with TRBJ2-3, with D possibly called TRBD1 or TRBD2 (5 bases each). This CDR3 is built from 11 residues. The V end lost 1 base, the J end lost 6 bases, and 5 bases lay between the germline ends. Per the germline V gene, CDR1 is DFQATT and CDR2 is SNEGSKA (reference sequence). CDR3 region: CSARGGDTQYF. The CDR3 DNA follows: TGCAGTGCTAGAGGGGGGGATACGCAGTATTTT.

In its sample, this clone was seen a few times. V is TRBV5-4 and J is TRBJ1-2; TRBD1 aligns across 9 bases. The CDR3 loop spans 15 amino acids. Trimming took 6 bases from V and 4 from J; bases not matched to a gene: 10. Germline V gene lookup returns CDR1 SGHNT and CDR2 YYREEE (reference sequence). CDR3 loop: CASTSDPGQGYGYTF. The CDR3 region has the DNA TGTGCCAGCACCTCCGACCCGGGACAGGGCTATGGCTACACCTTC.

Only a few counts were recorded for this clone. The chain has TRBV19 and TRBJ2-5; the match to TRBD2 covers 8 bases. CDR1 LNHDA and CDR2 SQIVND come from the germline V gene (reference sequence). The J segment lost 9 bases and the V segment lost 5 bases, leaving 11 bases of the junction unmatched. This CDR3 region has 14 residues. CDR3 in amino acids: CASSPGTSVAAQYF. DNA of the CDR3: TGTGCCAGTAGTCCCGGGACTAGTGTAGCGGCCCAGTACTTC.